This record covers a single T cell receptor (beta chain). The antigen is not known. The PCR was carried out with 60 Vbeta primers and 13 Jbeta primers. Original analysis: In a later analysis, some 80 million unique TCR beta chains included roughly 11 million shared by two or more donors. Clones were sequenced by immunoSEQ multiplex PCR, and TCRdb holds only the in-frame ones, with some missing. From that table come the V and J calls and clone size; the DNA was used to work out D and trimming. The sample contains about 98,000 clones, more than 70% of which appear only once. This sample was taken from a study of cytomegalovirus exposure and HLA in healthy donors. About the study: Of all 360 or so donors who were genotyped, 80% to 85% belonged to the Caucasian-associated ancestry cluster.

The trim removed 4 bases at V and 2 bases at J, leaving 7 bases unmatched. Germline CDR1 reads KGHSH; CDR2 reads LQKENI. The CDR3 is made up of 15 amino acids. Study results and limitations: Association of 17,000 or so TCR beta sequences with HLA alleles was found at 0.05 false discovery rate in a later analysis. Data from an earlier analysis indicated that most TCR beta V segments were productive either about 90% or about 30% of the time.

Sequenced: PBMCs. The clonotype originates from a male donor in good health and CMV-seropositive. This rearrangement joins TRBV18 to TRBJ2-7, with TRBD2 identical over 8 bases. CDR3 DNA sequence: TGTGCCAGCTCACGAACTAGCGGAGGAACCTACGAGCAGTACTTC. Its protein product is CASSRTSGGTYEQYF.